The rows below give T cell receptor beta chains drawn from one sample of a study of shared clonotypes between healthy human individuals. The assay was immunoSEQ multiplex PCR, and TCRdb's table has in-frame clones only and misses some. In the table there are roughly 680,000 clones, 72% of which are singletons. Input material: memory CD4+ T cells sorted from blood. The receptors were sampled from a woman aged 25-40 years in good health. Both conserved end residues are part of each CDR3. D genes are given only for firm matches. Part of the rows lack a size; the others show once, few, many or a class for expanded clones.

j_call v_call d_call clone_size cdr3_aa cdr3_nt
TRBJ2-7 TRBV11-1 NA NA CASSPGGTAYEQYF TGTGCCAGCAGCCCAGGGGGGACAGCCTACGAGCAGTACTTC
TRBJ2-1 TRBV19 TRBD2 NA CASSIEEREGSYNEQFF TGTGCCAGTAGTATAGAGGAGCGGGAGGGCAGTTACAATGAGCAGTTCTTC
TRBJ2-3 TRBV30 NA few CAWGPQTDTQYF TGTGCCTGGGGCCCCCAAACAGATACGCAGTATTTT
TRBJ1-5 TRBV28 NA NA CASSPPGNQPQHF TGTGCCAGCAGTCCTCCAGGAAATCAGCCCCAGCATTTT
TRBJ2-7 TRBV28 TRBD2 NA CASSPAGAYEQYF TGTGCCAGCAGCCCAGCGGGAGCCTACGAGCAGTACTTC
TRBJ1-4 TRBV28 NA NA CASSLLRGAATNEKLFF TGTGCCAGCAGTTTATTGCGGGGGGCGGCAACTAATGAAAAACTGTTTTTT
TRBJ2-7 TRBV5-1 TRBD1 NA CASSLGDRGGYEQYF TGCGCCAGCAGCTTGGGGGACAGGGGAGGCTACGAGCAGTACTTC
TRBJ1-2 TRBV27 TRBD1 NA CASTHTGTGWGNGYTF TGTGCCAGCACTCATACCGGGACAGGGTGGGGGAATGGCTACACCTTC
TRBJ2-3 TRBV7-2 TRBD2 NA CASSLGLAGGITDTQYF TGTGCCAGCAGCTTAGGGCTAGCGGGAGGGATCACAGATACGCAGTATTTT
TRBJ2-7 TRBV21-1 NA NA CASTSRREQYF TGTGCCAGCACCTCAAGGAGGGAGCAGTACTTC
TRBJ2-7 TRBV25-1 TRBD1 NA CASSVRDRQYF TGTGCCAGCAGTGTCCGGGACAGGCAGTACTTC
TRBJ1-5 TRBV11-2 NA once CASSLEENQPQHF TGTGCCAGCAGCTTGGAGGAGAATCAGCCCCAGCATTTT
TRBJ2-1 TRBV7-8 NA NA CASSLGPGKQFF TGTGCCAGCAGCTTAGGCCCAGGGAAGCAGTTCTTC
TRBJ2-3 TRBV30 NA NA CAWSVYRGILTDTQYF TGTGCCTGGAGTGTATATCGAGGGATCTTGACAGATACGCAGTATTTT
TRBJ2-1 TRBV20-1 NA NA CSAEGYNEQFF TGCAGTGCCGAGGGGTACAATGAGCAGTTCTTC
TRBJ1-1 TRBV2 NA NA CASSEAAAEAFF TGTGCCAGCAGTGAAGCAGCCGCTGAAGCTTTCTTT
TRBJ1-4 TRBV30 TRBD1 few CAWSLGTVNEKLFF TGTGCCTGGAGTCTGGGGACAGTGAATGAAAAACTGTTTTTT
TRBJ2-1 TRBV5-1 TRBD1 few CASSLGDRDYNEQFF TGCGCCAGCAGCCTCGGGGACAGGGACTACAATGAGCAGTTCTTC
TRBJ1-5 TRBV19 NA NA CASSIGRRRPQHF TGTGCCAGTAGTATAGGGCGGAGGAGGCCCCAGCATTTT
TRBJ2-2 TRBV18 NA NA CASSPPSVPGELFF TGTGCCAGCTCACCACCCAGCGTTCCCGGGGAGCTGTTTTTT
TRBJ2-7 TRBV11-2 TRBD2 few CASSLGLASYEQYF TGTGCCAGCAGCTTAGGACTAGCAAGCTACGAGCAGTACTTC
TRBJ2-1 TRBV11-3 TRBD1 once CASSLGTGRNEQFF TGTGCCAGCAGCTTGGGGACAGGGAGAAATGAGCAGTTCTTC
TRBJ1-2 TRBV7-9 NA few CASSLWGNYGYTF TGTGCCAGCAGCCTGTGGGGCAACTATGGCTACACCTTC
TRBJ1-1 TRBV23-1 NA NA CASSQLLQEAFF TGCGCCAGCAGTCAATTGTTGCAGGAAGCTTTCTTT
TRBJ1-4 TRBV7-2 NA NA CASSSRQEKLFF TGTGCCAGCAGCAGTCGACAGGAAAAACTGTTTTTT
TRBJ2-7 TRBV6-5 TRBD1 NA CASSYGSWDRSYEQYF TGTGCCAGCAGTTACGGTAGTTGGGACAGATCCTACGAGCAGTACTTC
TRBJ2-1 TRBV2 NA NA CASYDEQAFNEQFF TGTGCCAGCTATGATGAACAGGCCTTCAATGAGCAGTTCTTC
TRBJ1-1 TRBV10-1 NA NA CASREGGHGTEAFF TGCGCCAGCAGGGAGGGGGGGCATGGCACTGAAGCTTTCTTT
TRBJ2-1 TRBV2 TRBD2 NA CASSELGRESHEQFF TGTGCCAGCAGTGAACTCGGGCGGGAGTCTCATGAGCAGTTCTTC
TRBJ2-7 TRBV7-9 NA NA CASSLAPPPYEQYF TGTGCCAGCAGCTTAGCGCCCCCACCTTACGAGCAGTACTTC
TRBJ2-4 TRBV6-6 NA NA CASRPEGNIQYF TGTGCCAGCAGGCCGGAGGGAAACATTCAGTACTTC
TRBJ2-4 TRBV5-1 NA NA CASSLEASGVKNIQYF TGCGCCAGCAGCTTGGAAGCAAGTGGGGTCAAAAACATTCAGTACTTC
TRBJ1-1 TRBV6-1 NA many CASSAQSLMNTEAFF TGTGCCAGCAGTGCTCAGTCACTCATGAACACTGAAGCTTTCTTT
TRBJ1-5 TRBV6-5 TRBD1 NA CASRTSSGGYQPQHF TGTGCCAGCAGAACGTCGTCAGGGGGGTATCAGCCCCAGCATTTT
TRBJ2-3 TRBV5-5 NA NA CASSLTGSTDTQYF TGTGCCAGCAGCTTGACGGGGAGCACAGATACGCAGTATTTT
TRBJ2-5 TRBV6-1 NA NA CASTRGWERRETQYF TGTGCCAGCACGCGAGGGTGGGAGAGAAGAGAGACCCAGTACTTC
TRBJ1-1 TRBV5-1 TRBD1 once CASSRQGTEAFF TGCGCCAGCAGTCGACAGGGTACTGAAGCTTTCTTT
TRBJ2-7 TRBV4-2 NA NA CASSQVAEWSEQYF TGTGCCAGCAGCCAAGTAGCGGAGTGGTCCGAGCAGTACTTC
TRBJ2-7 TRBV19 NA NA CASSRGQNSYEQYF TGTGCCAGTAGTAGGGGCCAGAACTCCTACGAGCAGTACTTC
TRBJ2-7 TRBV30 TRBD2 NA CAWRRGSEDEQYF TGTGCCTGGAGACGCGGGAGCGAAGATGAGCAGTACTTC
TRBJ1-4 TRBV11-2 TRBD1 NA CASSDRANEKLFF TGTGCCAGCTCCGACAGGGCTAATGAAAAACTGTTTTTT
TRBJ2-5 TRBV5-1 NA NA CASSGQASVQETQYF TGCGCCAGCAGCGGGCAGGCTAGCGTCCAAGAGACCCAGTACTTC
TRBJ1-2 TRBV2 TRBD1 NA CASKTGGGYTF TGTGCCAGTAAGACAGGGGGCGGCTACACCTTC
TRBJ2-7 TRBV4-2 NA NA CASSQFSGISYEQYF TGTGCCAGCAGCCAATTCTCCGGGATCTCCTACGAGCAGTACTTC
TRBJ1-1 TRBV9 NA NA CASSERGDTEAFF TGTGCCAGCAGCGAACGGGGGGACACTGAAGCTTTCTTT
TRBJ2-1 TRBV6-1 NA NA CASSEWGERSNEQFF TGTGCCAGCAGTGAATGGGGGGAGCGTTCCAATGAGCAGTTCTTC